A selection of T cell receptor beta chains follows, all from one sample in a study of CD8 T cells in Susac syndrome. A single record per CDR3 protein comes from TCRdb applying MiXCR to the immunoSEQ multiplex PCR reads. The data hold 90,000 to 110,000 distinct CDR3 sequences, with roughly 97% observed a single time. Sequencing used CD4+ T cells from PBMCs. All receptors derive from a human donor in good health. Both conserved end residues are part of each CDR3. Each record gives: J gene, D gene, V gene, clone size, CDR3 length, CDR3 protein, CDR3 DNA. D genes are given only for firm matches. Expanded clones get a size class; other rows say once, few or many, or leave the size out.

>TRBJ2-7|-|TRBV18|-|14
CASSPGPGPYEQYF
TGTGCCAGCTCACCGGGCCCGGGCCCCTACGAGCAGTACTTC
>TRBJ1-1|-|TRBV29-1|-|14
CSVGSVRAETEAFF
TGCAGCGTTGGGTCGGTTAGGGCGGAAACTGAAGCTTTCTTT
>TRBJ1-1|-|TRBV3-1|-|14
CASSQGQGYTEAFF
TGTGCCAGCAGCCAAGGTCAGGGTTACACTGAAGCTTTCTTT
>TRBJ1-3|-|TRBV29-1|-|15
CSVSSGPSSGNTIYF
TGCAGCGTTAGTTCAGGCCCGAGCTCTGGAAACACCATATATTTT
>TRBJ2-5|TRBD2|TRBV12-3/TRBV12-4|-|16
CASSLRGAGEGETQYF
TGTGCCAGCAGTTTAAGAGGAGCCGGGGAGGGAGAGACCCAGTACTTC
>TRBJ2-2|TRBD1|TRBV19|-|14
CASTMTGEAGELFF
TGTGCCAGTACCATGACAGGGGAAGCCGGGGAGCTGTTTTTT
>TRBJ1-5|-|TRBV28|-|14
CASSSGGSNQPQHF
TGTGCCAGCAGTTCAGGTGGTAGCAATCAGCCCCAGCATTTT
>TRBJ2-5|-|TRBV2|-|14
CASGPQGSGETQYF
TGTGCCAGCGGTCCACAGGGTAGTGGAGAGACCCAGTACTTC
>TRBJ1-1|TRBD1|TRBV30|-|14
CAWSVLLGQAEAFF
TGTGCCTGGAGTGTACTCCTGGGACAGGCTGAAGCTTTCTTT
>TRBJ2-5|-|TRBV6-5|-|15
CASSYSRAGQETQYF
TGTGCCAGCAGTTACTCTAGGGCAGGCCAAGAGACCCAGTACTTC
>TRBJ2-2|-|TRBV5-1|-|11
CASRGPGELFF
TGCGCCAGCAGGGGGCCCGGGGAGCTGTTTTTT
>TRBJ2-4|TRBD2|TRBV12-3/TRBV12-4|-|16
CASSVRAGGPKNIQYF
TGTGCCAGCAGTGTCCGAGCGGGAGGGCCGAAAAACATTCAGTACTTC
>TRBJ2-3|-|TRBV7-2|-|16
CASSYWGGLSTDTQYF
TGTGCCAGCAGCTACTGGGGGGGCCTTAGCACAGATACGCAGTATTTT
>TRBJ2-5|-|TRBV29-1|-|14
CSVNEVKGQETQYF
TGCAGCGTAAATGAAGTTAAGGGGCAAGAGACCCAGTACTTC
>TRBJ2-3|-|TRBV7-9|-|15
CASSLSMVSTDTQYF
TGTGCCAGCAGCTTATCAATGGTTTCCACAGATACGCAGTATTTT
>TRBJ2-1|TRBD1|TRBV29-1|-|14
CSVPGTANYNEQFF
TGCAGCGTGCCAGGGACAGCGAACTACAATGAGCAGTTCTTC
>TRBJ2-3|TRBD2|TRBV5-1|-|15
CASSSGLALEDTQYF
TGCGCCAGCAGCTCGGGACTAGCGTTGGAAGATACGCAGTATTTT
>TRBJ2-7|TRBD1|TRBV12-3/TRBV12-4|-|14
CASREGQGSYEQYF
TGTGCCAGCAGAGAAGGACAGGGCTCCTACGAGCAGTACTTC
>TRBJ2-7|-|TRBV7-6|-|22
CASSLISRSGGGPGSVSYEQYF
TGTGCCAGCAGCTTAATCTCACGGTCTGGGGGGGGCCCAGGGTCTGTCTCCTACGAGCAGTACTTC
>TRBJ2-1|-|TRBV7-9|-|16
CASSSTGTLRFNEQFF
TGTGCCAGCAGCTCCACAGGGACCCTCCGTTTTAATGAGCAGTTCTTC
>TRBJ2-2|-|TRBV3-1|-|13
CASSKVQGGELFF
TGTGCCAGCAGCAAAGTTCAGGGCGGGGAGCTGTTTTTT
>TRBJ2-4|-|TRBV27|-|17
CASSLSPKGGAKNIQYF
TGTGCCAGCAGTTTATCCCCCAAGGGGGGAGCCAAAAACATTCAGTACTTC
>TRBJ1-1|TRBD1|TRBV18|-|15
CASSLSGTGNTEAFF
TGTGCCAGCTCATTATCCGGGACAGGGAACACTGAAGCTTTCTTT
>TRBJ1-6|-|TRBV3-1|once|13
CASSQGANSPLHF
TGTGCCAGCAGCCAGGGTGCGAATTCACCCCTCCACTTT
>TRBJ1-6|-|TRBV2|-|12
CASTRETSPLHF
TGTGCCAGCACAAGGGAGACTTCACCCCTCCACTTT
>TRBJ2-7|-|TRBV7-9|-|15
CASSFRGPVPYEQYF
TGTGCCAGCAGTTTCCGGGGGCCGGTGCCCTACGAGCAGTACTTC
>TRBJ2-7|-|TRBV2|-|13
CATAVGVSYEQYF
TGTGCCACCGCCGTGGGGGTCTCCTACGAGCAGTACTTC
>TRBJ2-7|-|TRBV7-9|-|13
CASSSSGAYEQYF
TGTGCCAGCAGCTCTTCAGGGGCCTACGAGCAGTACTTC
>TRBJ2-2|TRBD1|TRBV7-2|-|16
CASSLQGAIYTGELFF
TGTGCCAGCAGCTTACAGGGGGCGATTTACACCGGGGAGCTGTTTTTT
>TRBJ2-3|-|TRBV25-1|-|15
CASSEYRASTDTQYF
TGTGCCAGCAGTGAATATAGGGCGAGCACAGATACGCAGTATTTT
>TRBJ2-4|-|TRBV29-1|-|12
CSVGVGGHIQYF
TGCAGCGTTGGTGTGGGGGGTCACATTCAGTACTTC
>TRBJ1-2|-|TRBV29-1|-|13
CSVERGRGYGYTF
TGCAGCGTTGAACGAGGCCGGGGCTATGGCTACACCTTC
>TRBJ1-5|-|TRBV20-1|-|13
CSARETGGQPQHF
TGCAGTGCTAGAGAGACCGGGGGTCAGCCCCAGCATTTT